The 9 T cell receptor beta chains in this list originate from one sample, sequenced in a study of cytomegalovirus exposure and HLA in healthy donors. PCR primers comprised 60 Vbeta and 13 Jbeta primers. Only in-frame clones appear in the TCRdb table, and some are missing; sequencing was by immunoSEQ multiplex PCR. The sample contains around 77,000 clones, more than 75% of which appear only once. Sequencing used PBMCs. All receptors derive from a man in his forties in good health and CMV-seronegative.

The V gene is TRBV10-3, the J gene TRBJ1-2; 10 bases align to TRBD1. The germline gives CDR1 ENHRY, CDR2 SYGVKD. Unmatched junction bases numbered 8, after V lost 8 bases and J lost 2 bases. The CDR3 is 15 residues long. Written as DNA, the CDR3 is TGTGCCATCCAGACAGGGGGCCTCCTAAACTATGGCTACACCTTC. It yields the protein CAIQTGGLLNYGYTF.

The chain carries TRBV7-3 and TRBJ2-5, with 11 nucleotides matching TRBD1. J was trimmed by 4 bases and V by 5 bases; bases with no gene match: 9. This CDR3 contains 16 residues. Germline V gene data show CDR1 as SGHTA and CDR2 as FQGTGA. In nucleotides, the CDR3 is TGTGCCAGCAGCCCGGGACAGGGGGTATTCGCAGAGACCCAGTACTTC. This sequence encodes CASSPGQGVFAETQYF.

J is TRBJ1-2 and V is TRBV6-6; 11 nucleotides agree with TRBD1. J gave up 4 bases and V 7 bases, and 5 bases lay outside the gene matches. The CDR3 runs to 14 residues. Germline-derived CDR1 and CDR2 are MNHNY and SVGAGI (reference sequence). In DNA, the CDR3 is TGTGCCAGCACCCCGGGACAGGGGGTCTATGGCTACACCTTC. This codes for CASTPGQGVYGYTF.

This clone was seen only once. The chain joins TRBV7-3 to TRBJ2-2; 8 bases line up with TRBD2. The germline V gene has CDR1 SGHTA and CDR2 FQGTGA. This CDR3 spans 17 amino acids. The ends lost 5 bases at V and 4 bases at J; junction bases unmatched: 12. The CDR3 sequence: CASSPPGGGRGTGELFF. The CDR3 nucleotides read TGTGCCAGCAGCCCCCCCGGGGGGGGCCGGGGCACCGGGGAGCTGTTTTTT.

V and J are TRBV5-1 and TRBJ2-3; 8 bases align to TRBD1. The CDR3 runs 17 residues. The germline gives CDR1 SGHRS, CDR2 YFSETQ. Trimming at V came to 3 bases and at J to 0 bases, leaving 9 bases not matched to a gene. CDR3 protein: CASSSYQGAASTDTQYF. CDR3 nucleotides: TGCGCCAGCAGCTCTTATCAGGGGGCGGCTAGCACAGATACGCAGTATTTT.

The J gene is TRBJ1-1, the V gene TRBV15, with 7 bases aligning to TRBD1. CDR3 length: 20 amino acids. Germline assignment: CDR1 LNHNV and CDR2 YYDKDF (reference sequence). V was clipped by 5 bases and J by 5 bases; unmatched bases: 26. CDR3 DNA: TGTGCCACCAGCGCCCGGAAATTCGACAGGGATGAATGGGGTACGACTGAAGCTTTCTTT. This translates into CATSARKFDRDEWGTTEAFF.

The V and J genes are TRBV19 and TRBJ1-5; D not resolved. The CDR3 runs to 19 residues. Germline values: CDR1 LNHDA, CDR2 SQIVND (reference sequence). Trimming took off 3 bases at V and 0 bases at J, with 21 bases between the two ends. CDR3 sequence reads: CASSIKGLRGRVSNQPQHF. The CDR3 DNA follows: TGTGCCAGTAGTATCAAGGGTCTTCGGGGAAGAGTTAGCAATCAGCCCCAGCATTTT.

This chain uses TRBV29-1 with TRBJ2-3, with TRBD1 as a possible D gene (5 bases). The CDR3 spans 14 residues. Trimming shortened V by 7 bases and J by 3 bases, and 17 bases separated the two germline ends. Looked up from germline, CDR1 is SQVTM and CDR2 is ANQGSEA. The CDR3 sequence is CSARRERVTDTQYF. The CDR3 region has the DNA TGCAGCGCCCGCAGGGAACGGGTAACAGATACGCAGTATTTT.

This clone was observed a handful of times. The chain employs TRBV5-6 and TRBJ1-5; D is ambiguous. The CDR3 consists of 14 residues. Germline-derived CDR1 and CDR2 are SGHDT and YYEEEE. Trimming left V 0 bases short and J 4 bases short, with 8 bases between. The CDR3 DNA sequence: TGTGCCAGCAGCTTGGGTTTTACAAATCAGCCCCAGCATTTT. Translation gives CASSLGFTNQPQHF.